What follows are 10 T cell receptor beta chains derived from one specimen sequenced in a study of T cell clonality in common variable immunodeficiency. Study-wide results and limits: Fewer deletions and N-nucleotide insertions were reportedly seen in common variable immunodeficiency TCR beta sequences.

These receptors are not linked to any known antigen. Assay: immunoSEQ multiplex PCR; the TCRdb copy retains only in-frame clones and omits some. The sample has 30,000 to 40,000 clones, none seen only once; the top ten hold over 5%. The specimen sequenced was peripheral blood mononuclear cells. All receptors come from a human donor with common variable immunodeficiency.

Note on this clone: The read finishes 3 residues shy of the CDR3 end, and the germline J gene is used to complete it. The rearrangement uses TRBV30 and TRBJ1-5, with D possibly matching TRBD1 (5 bases). V lost 2 bases and J lost 6, with 17 bases in between. The germline CDR1 and CDR2 sequences are GTSNPN and SVGIG (reference sequence). The CDR3 sequence is 15 residues long. CDR3 residues: CAWSFGGGEGQPQHF. CDR3 bases read: TGTGCCTGGAGTTTTGGCGGGGGAGAGGGTCAGCCC.

The sample holds a few counts of this clone. The CDR3 is cut off 3 residues early in the read; its end comes from the germline J gene. J is TRBJ2-4 and V is TRBV6-1; D is possibly TRBD1 (5 bases). Per the germline V gene, CDR1 is MNHNS and CDR2 is SASEGT. V gave up 3 bases and J gave up 6 bases, with 15 bases separating them. This CDR3 contains 15 residues. CDR3 region: CASSDGGQGGNIQYF. The part of the CDR3 DNA that was read is TGTGCCAGCAGTGACGGCGGACAAGGTGGAAACATT.

Notes on this clone: The read stops 3 residues short of the end of the CDR3; the missing end is completed from the germline J gene. The chain carries TRBV23-1 and TRBJ2-5; 10 nucleotides match TRBD1. TRBV23-1 is known as an ORF, though its function is uncertain. CDR3 length: 19 residues. J was trimmed by 1 base and V by 0 bases; bases with no gene match: 11. Partial CDR3 DNA: TGCGCCAGCAGTCAATCCAAGCCTTGGGACAGGGGATTCCAAGAGACC. It is translated as CASSQSKPWDRGFQET. The entire CDR3 sequence reads CASSQSKPWDRGFQETQYF.

Details on this clone: The read is 3 residues too short to cover the CDR3 end, so that end is filled in from the germline J gene. The chain employs TRBV19 and TRBJ2-2; no clear D gene. Trimming stripped 6 bases from V and 0 bases from J, with 5 bases between. Per germline, CDR1 LNHDA and CDR2 SQIVND (reference sequence). The CDR3 contains 13 residues. CDR3 DNA (partial): TGTGCCAGTAGGACACCGAACACCGGGGAG. Translated: CASRTPNTGE. The whole CDR3 reads CASRTPNTGELFF.

With respect to this clone: The read finishes 3 residues shy of the CDR3 end, and the germline J gene is used to complete it. This rearrangement joins TRBV7-9 to TRBJ2-2; TRBD1 matches at 8 bases. Germline lookup yields CDR1 SEHNR and CDR2 FQNEAQ (reference sequence). The ends lost 5 bases at V and 3 bases at J; junction bases unmatched: 2. This CDR3 region has 14 residues. Partial CDR3 DNA: TGTGCCAGCAGCCGGACAGGGTACACCGGGGAG. It codes for CASSRTGYTGE. The full-length CDR3 reads as CASSRTGYTGELFF.

In regard to this clone: The read ends 3 residues before the CDR3 terminus; that terminus is restored from the germline J gene. The rearrangement joins TRBV19 to TRBJ1-5; 8 nucleotides align to TRBD1. The CDR3 runs to 16 residues. The V gene's germline CDR1 is LNHDA and CDR2 SQIVND (reference sequence). J gave up 4 bases and V 4 bases, and 9 bases lay outside the gene matches. CDR3 sequence reads: CASSTDREDGNQPQHF. Partial CDR3 DNA: TGTGCCAGTAGTACGGACAGGGAAGATGGGAATCAGCCC.

This clone was picked up many times. The CDR3 extends 3 residues past the end of the read, so its final part is completed from the germline J gene. The chain is built from TRBV2 and TRBJ2-2; perhaps TRBD2 as D (7 bases). CDR3 length: 15 amino acids. The V end lost 8 bases, the J end lost 2 bases, and 15 bases lay between the germline ends. Germline-derived CDR1 and CDR2 are SNHLY and FYNNEI. The sequenced CDR3 bases are TGTGCCAGCCGGCGGGGGCAACAAAACACCGGGGAG. It translates to CASRRGQQNTGE. The entire CDR3 protein is CASRRGQQNTGELFF.

In this sample, this clone turned up many times. The read ends 3 residues shy of where the CDR3 ends; the end is completed using the germline J gene. J is TRBJ1-2 and V is TRBV11-2, with D possibly being TRBD1 (5 bases). This CDR3 region has 13 residues. The germline V gene encodes CDR1 SGHAT and CDR2 FQNNGV. The germline V and J ends were trimmed by 1 base and 7 bases, with 10 bases remaining between them. The CDR3 region is CASSLGQGSGYTF. CDR3 bases read: TGTGCCAGCAGCTTAGGGCAGGGAAGTGGC.

On this clone itself: The read halts 3 residues ahead of the CDR3 end, with the missing end drawn from the germline J gene. The J gene is TRBJ1-2, the V gene TRBV29-1; 9 nucleotides line up with TRBD1. The CDR3 is made up of 14 amino acids. Germline CDR1 SQVTM, CDR2 ANQGSEA. The J segment lost 0 bases and the V segment lost 7 bases, leaving 6 bases of the junction unmatched. The CDR3 loop reads CSAGGQGSNYGYTF. CDR3 bases read: TGCAGCGCCGGGGGACAGGGTTCTAACTATGGC.

This clone was detected only a few times. The sequenced fragment ends 3 residues before the CDR3 boundary, so the rest is inferred from the germline J gene. The chain couples TRBV2 to TRBJ1-1; 7 nucleotides line up with TRBD1. The germline V gene has CDR1 SNHLY and CDR2 FYNNEI. V lost 6 bases to trimming and J lost 2 bases; unmatched junction nucleotides: 9. This CDR3 has 15 amino acids. CDR3 sequence reads: CASRPRTGKNTEAFF. CDR3 DNA (partial): TGTGCCAGCAGACCCAGGACAGGAAAAAACACTGAA.